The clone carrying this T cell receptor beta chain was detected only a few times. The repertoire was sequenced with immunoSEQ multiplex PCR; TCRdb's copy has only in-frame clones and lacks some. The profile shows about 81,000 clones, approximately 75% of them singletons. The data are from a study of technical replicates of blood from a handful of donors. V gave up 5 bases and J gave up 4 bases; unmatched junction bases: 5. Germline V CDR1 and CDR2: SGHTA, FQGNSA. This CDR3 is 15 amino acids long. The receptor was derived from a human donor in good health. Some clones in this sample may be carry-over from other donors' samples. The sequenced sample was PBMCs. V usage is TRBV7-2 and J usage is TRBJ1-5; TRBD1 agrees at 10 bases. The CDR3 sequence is CASSNRTGGNQPQHF. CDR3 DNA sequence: TGTGCCAGCAGCAATAGGACAGGGGGTAATCAGCCCCAGCATTTT.